Below are 6 T cell receptor beta chains sequenced from a single sample in a study of shared clonotypes between healthy human individuals. Only in-frame clones appear in the TCRdb table, and some are missing; sequencing was by immunoSEQ multiplex PCR. The repertoire has hundreds of thousands of clones, 55% to 85% of them found once; the top ten carry under 2%. Material for sequencing was memory CD4+ T cells sorted from blood. Subset described: CD45RA-negative fraction. These receptors were taken from a woman aged 25 to 45 in good health.

The CDR3 DNA is TGTGCCAGCAGCTTGGTCCGGGGTATAAACACCTACGAGCAGTACTTC. This sequence encodes CASSLVRGINTYEQYF. The chain recombines TRBV5-4 with TRBJ2-7; weak D call: TRBD2 (5 bases). V was shortened by 0 bases and J by 2 bases, with 15 bases between the two germline ends. The CDR3 is made up of 16 amino acids. Germline V gene lookup returns CDR1 SGHNT and CDR2 YYREEE (reference sequence).

The chain has TRBV6-5 and TRBJ2-3; D remains unclear. CDR3 length: 15 amino acids. V was clipped by 3 bases and J by 6 bases, with 16 bases between them. From germline, CDR1 is MNHEY and CDR2 SVGAGI. DNA of the CDR3: TGTGCCAGCAGTTATGGTAGCACAACACGGGATACGCAGTATTTT. This gives the protein CASSYGSTTRDTQYF.

Points on this clone: Other DNA sequences in this specimen translate into the identical CDR3. The chain joins TRBV10-3 to TRBJ1-2; D ambiguous. Per germline, CDR1 ENHRY and CDR2 SYGVKD. The CDR3 consists of 12 residues. V was shortened by 3 bases and J by 6 bases, with 8 bases between the two germline ends. As DNA, the CDR3 is TGTGCCATCAGTGACCGGGCTAATGGCTACACCTTC. It is translated as CAISDRANGYTF.

The genes are TRBV10-3 and TRBJ2-3, with TRBD2 as a possible D gene (6 bases). The CDR3 has 14 amino acids. Trimming pared 6 bases from V and 2 bases from J, leaving 12 bases between. The germline CDR1 and CDR2 sequences are ENHRY and SYGVKD. This chain's CDR3 is CAISGGMITDTQYF. The CDR3 nucleotides are TGTGCCATCAGCGGCGGGATGATCACAGATACGCAGTATTTT.

In its sample, this clone was seen many times. The chain recombines TRBV5-1 with TRBJ2-7; no clear D. Germline V lookup: CDR1 SGHRS, CDR2 YFSETQ. Trimming stripped 4 bases from V and 3 bases from J, with 11 bases between. The CDR3 has 13 residues. The CDR3 coding sequence is TGCGCCAGCAGCCAATTGTCGGGCTACGAGCAGTACTTC. Encoded protein: CASSQLSGYEQYF.

The chain carries TRBV5-4 and TRBJ2-5; D not resolved. The CDR3 is 13 amino acids. V lost 0 bases to trimming and J lost 4 bases, with 7 bases between them. The germline CDR1 and CDR2 sequences are SGHNT and YYREEE (reference sequence). The CDR3 region has the DNA TGTGCCAGCAGCTTGGACAGTCGAGAGACCCAGTACTTC. This gives the protein CASSLDSRETQYF. Looking up the rest from reference TRBV5-4 and TRBJ2-5 gives the full variable domain: ETGVTQSPTHLIKTRGQQVTLRCSSQSGHNTVSWYQQALGQGPQFIFQYYREEENGRGNFPPRFSGLQFPNYSSELNVNALELDDSALYLCASSLDSRETQYFGPGTRLLVL.